This T cell receptor beta chain was retrieved from a study of shared T cell receptors in the human thymus. Germline V gene sequence: CDR1 MNHEY, CDR2 SMNVEV (reference sequence). The CDR3 has 13 amino acids. V was clipped by 3 bases and J by 5 bases; unmatched bases: 4. Clones were read by immunoSEQ multiplex PCR, and TCRdb kept only the in-frame ones, dropping some. The sample holds around 340,000 clones, over 90% seen once. This sequence was found in a human donor. Material for sequencing was thymocytes. The chain combines TRBV27 with TRBJ2-7; TRBD1 agrees at 7 bases. The CDR3 is CASSLRQGDEQYF. CDR3 nucleotides: TGTGCCAGCAGTTTGAGACAGGGAGACGAGCAGTACTTC.